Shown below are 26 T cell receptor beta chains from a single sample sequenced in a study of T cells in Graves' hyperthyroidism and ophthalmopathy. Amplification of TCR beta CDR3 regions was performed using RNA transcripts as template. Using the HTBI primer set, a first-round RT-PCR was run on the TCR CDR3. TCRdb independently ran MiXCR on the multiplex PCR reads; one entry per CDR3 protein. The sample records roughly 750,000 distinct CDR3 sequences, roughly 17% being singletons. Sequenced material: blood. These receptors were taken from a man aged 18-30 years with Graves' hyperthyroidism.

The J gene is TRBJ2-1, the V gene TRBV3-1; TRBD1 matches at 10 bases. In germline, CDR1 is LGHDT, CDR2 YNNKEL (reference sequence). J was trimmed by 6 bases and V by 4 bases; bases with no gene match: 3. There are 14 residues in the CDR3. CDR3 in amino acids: CASSRRTGGNEQFF. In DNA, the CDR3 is TGTGCCAGCAGCCGCAGGACAGGGGGCAATGAGCAGTTCTTC.

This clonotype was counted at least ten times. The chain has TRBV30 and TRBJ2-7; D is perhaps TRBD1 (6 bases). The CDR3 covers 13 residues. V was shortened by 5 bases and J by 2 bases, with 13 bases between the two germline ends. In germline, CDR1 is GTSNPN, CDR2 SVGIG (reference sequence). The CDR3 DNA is TGTGCCTGGGTCCGGGACACTACCTACGAGCAGTACTTC. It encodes CAWVRDTTYEQYF.

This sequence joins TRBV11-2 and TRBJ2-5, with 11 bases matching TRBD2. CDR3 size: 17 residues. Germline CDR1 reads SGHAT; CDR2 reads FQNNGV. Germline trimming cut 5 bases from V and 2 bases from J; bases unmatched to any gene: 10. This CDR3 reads CASSPYPGLAAQETQYF. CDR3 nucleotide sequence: TGTGCCAGCAGCCCCTATCCGGGACTAGCGGCTCAAGAGACCCAGTACTTC.

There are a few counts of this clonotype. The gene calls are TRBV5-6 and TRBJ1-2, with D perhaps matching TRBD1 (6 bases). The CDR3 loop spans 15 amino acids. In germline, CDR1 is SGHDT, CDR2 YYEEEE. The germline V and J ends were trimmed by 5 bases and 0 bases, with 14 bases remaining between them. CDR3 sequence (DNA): TGTGCCAGCAGGTCGGACAGCGATGCTAACTATGGCTACACCTTC. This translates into CASRSDSDANYGYTF.

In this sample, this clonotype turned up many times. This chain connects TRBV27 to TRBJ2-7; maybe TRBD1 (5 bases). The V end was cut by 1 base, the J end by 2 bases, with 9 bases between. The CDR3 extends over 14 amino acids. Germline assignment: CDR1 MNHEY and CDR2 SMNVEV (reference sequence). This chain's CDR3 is CASSLWGSTYEQYF. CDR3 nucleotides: TGTGCCAGCAGTTTATGGGGCAGTACCTACGAGCAGTACTTC.

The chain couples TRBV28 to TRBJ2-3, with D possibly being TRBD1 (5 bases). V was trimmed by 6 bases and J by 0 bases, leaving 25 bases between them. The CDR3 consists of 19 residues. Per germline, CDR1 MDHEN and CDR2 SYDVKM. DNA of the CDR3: TGTGCCAGCAGGTCTAGACAGAGCCAGTCCTTTCTTAGCACAGATACGCAGTATTTT. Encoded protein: CASRSRQSQSFLSTDTQYF. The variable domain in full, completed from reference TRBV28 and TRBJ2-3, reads DVKVTQSSRYLVKRTGEKVFLECVQDMDHENMFWYRQDPGLGLRLIYFSYDVKMKEKGDIPEGYSVSREKKERFSLILESASTNQTSMYLCASRSRQSQSFLSTDTQYFGPGTRLTVL.

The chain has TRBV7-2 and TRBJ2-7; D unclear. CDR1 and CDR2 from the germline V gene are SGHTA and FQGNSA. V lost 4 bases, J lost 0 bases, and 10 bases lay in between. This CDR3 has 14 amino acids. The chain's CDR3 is CASSSRPISYEQYF. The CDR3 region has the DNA TGTGCCAGCAGCTCCCGGCCAATCTCCTACGAGCAGTACTTC.

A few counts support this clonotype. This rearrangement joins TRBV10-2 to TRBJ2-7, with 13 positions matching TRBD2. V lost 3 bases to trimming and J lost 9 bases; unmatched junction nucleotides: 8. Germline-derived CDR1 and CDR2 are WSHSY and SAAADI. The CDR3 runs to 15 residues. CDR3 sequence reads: CASSDSGTSGILQYF. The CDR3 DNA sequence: TGCGCCAGCAGTGATTCCGGGACTAGCGGGATCCTGCAGTACTTC.

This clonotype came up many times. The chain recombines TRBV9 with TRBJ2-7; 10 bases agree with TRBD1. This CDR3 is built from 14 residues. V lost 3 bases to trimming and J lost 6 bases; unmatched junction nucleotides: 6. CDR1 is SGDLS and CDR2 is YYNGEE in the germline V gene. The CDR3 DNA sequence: TGTGCCAGCAGCGGAGGGGACAGGGGACGCGAGCAGTACTTC. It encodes CASSGGDRGREQYF. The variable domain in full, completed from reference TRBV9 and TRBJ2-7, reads DSGVTQTPKHLITATGQRVTLRCSPRSGDLSVYWYQQSLDQGLQFLIQYYNGEERAKGNILERFSAQQFPDLHSELNLSSLELGDSALYFCASSGGDRGREQYFGPGTRLTVT.

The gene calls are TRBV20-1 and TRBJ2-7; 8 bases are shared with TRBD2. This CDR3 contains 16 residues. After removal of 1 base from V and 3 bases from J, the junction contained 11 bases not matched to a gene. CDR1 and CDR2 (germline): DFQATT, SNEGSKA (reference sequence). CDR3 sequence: CSARGRRGGRFYEQYF. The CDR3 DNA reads TGCAGTGCTAGAGGTCGAAGAGGCGGGAGGTTCTACGAGCAGTACTTC.

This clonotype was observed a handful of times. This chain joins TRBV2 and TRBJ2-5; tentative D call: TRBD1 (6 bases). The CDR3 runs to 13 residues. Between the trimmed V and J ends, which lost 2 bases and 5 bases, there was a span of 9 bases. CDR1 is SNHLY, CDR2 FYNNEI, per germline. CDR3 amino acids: CASSEWGRETQYF. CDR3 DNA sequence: TGTGCCAGCAGTGAATGGGGGCGGGAGACCCAGTACTTC. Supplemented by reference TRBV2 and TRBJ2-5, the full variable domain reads EPEVTQTPSHQVTQMGQEVILRCVPISNHLYFYWYRQILGQKVEFLVSFYNNEISEKSEIFDDQFSVERPDGSNFTLKIRSTKLEDSAMYFCASSEWGRETQYFGPGTRLLVL.

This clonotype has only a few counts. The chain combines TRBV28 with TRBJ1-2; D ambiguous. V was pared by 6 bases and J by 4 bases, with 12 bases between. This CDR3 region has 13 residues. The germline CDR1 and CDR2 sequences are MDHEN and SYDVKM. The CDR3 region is CASRHPGIYGYTF. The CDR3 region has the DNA TGTGCCAGCAGGCATCCAGGCATCTATGGCTACACCTTC.

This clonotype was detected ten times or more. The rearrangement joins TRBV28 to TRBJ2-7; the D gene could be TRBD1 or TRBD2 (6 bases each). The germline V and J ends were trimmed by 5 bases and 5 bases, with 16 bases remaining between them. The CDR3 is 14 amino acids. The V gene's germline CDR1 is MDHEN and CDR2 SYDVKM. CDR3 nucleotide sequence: TGTGCCAGCAGTCCGGGGGCAGGGATGGACGAGCAGTACTTC. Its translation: CASSPGAGMDEQYF.

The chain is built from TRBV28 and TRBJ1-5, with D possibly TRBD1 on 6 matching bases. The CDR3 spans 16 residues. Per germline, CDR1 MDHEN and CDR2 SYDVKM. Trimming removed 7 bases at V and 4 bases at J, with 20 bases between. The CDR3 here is CASTTHPGQPNQPQHF. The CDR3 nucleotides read TGTGCCAGCACTACTCATCCTGGACAGCCGAATCAGCCCCAGCATTTT.

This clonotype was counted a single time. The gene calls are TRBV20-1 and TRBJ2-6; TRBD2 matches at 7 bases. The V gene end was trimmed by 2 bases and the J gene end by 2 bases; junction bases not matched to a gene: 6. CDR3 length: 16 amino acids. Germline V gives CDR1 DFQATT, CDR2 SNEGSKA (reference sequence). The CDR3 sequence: CSARPLGGAGANVLTF. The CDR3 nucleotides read TGCAGTGCTAGACCGCTGGGGGGGGCTGGGGCCAACGTCCTGACTTTC.

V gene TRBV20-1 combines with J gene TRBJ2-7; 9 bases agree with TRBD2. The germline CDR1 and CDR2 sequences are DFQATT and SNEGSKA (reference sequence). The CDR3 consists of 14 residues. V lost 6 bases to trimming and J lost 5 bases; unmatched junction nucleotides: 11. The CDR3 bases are TGCAGTGCCCTGAGCGGCGGGAGGGCAAACGAGCAGTACTTC. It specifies CSALSGGRANEQYF.

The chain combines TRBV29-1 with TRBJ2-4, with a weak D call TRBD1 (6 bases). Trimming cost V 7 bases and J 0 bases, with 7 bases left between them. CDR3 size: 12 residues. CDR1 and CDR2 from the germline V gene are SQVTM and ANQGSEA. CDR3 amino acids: CSGGLAKNIQYF. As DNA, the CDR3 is TGCAGCGGGGGGCTAGCCAAAAACATTCAGTACTTC.

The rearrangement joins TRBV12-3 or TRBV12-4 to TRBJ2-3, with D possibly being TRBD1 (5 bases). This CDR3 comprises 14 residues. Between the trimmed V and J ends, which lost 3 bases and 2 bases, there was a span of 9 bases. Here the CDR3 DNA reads TGTGCCAGCAGTTTTACACAGGACACAGATACGCAGTATTTT. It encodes CASSFTQDTDTQYF.

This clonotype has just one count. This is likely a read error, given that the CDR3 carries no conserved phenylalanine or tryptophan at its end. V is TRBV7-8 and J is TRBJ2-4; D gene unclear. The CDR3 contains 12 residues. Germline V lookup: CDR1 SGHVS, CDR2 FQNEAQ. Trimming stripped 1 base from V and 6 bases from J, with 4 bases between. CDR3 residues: CASSLGSNIQYL. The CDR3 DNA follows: TGTGCCAGCAGCTTAGGGTCAAACATTCAGTACCTC.

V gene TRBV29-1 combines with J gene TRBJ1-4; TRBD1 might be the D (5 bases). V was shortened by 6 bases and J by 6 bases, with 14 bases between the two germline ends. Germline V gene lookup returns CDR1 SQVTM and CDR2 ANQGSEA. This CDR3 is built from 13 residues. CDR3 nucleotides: TGCAGCGTCCTGACCGGAGGGGATGAAAAACTGTTTTTT. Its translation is CSVLTGGDEKLFF.

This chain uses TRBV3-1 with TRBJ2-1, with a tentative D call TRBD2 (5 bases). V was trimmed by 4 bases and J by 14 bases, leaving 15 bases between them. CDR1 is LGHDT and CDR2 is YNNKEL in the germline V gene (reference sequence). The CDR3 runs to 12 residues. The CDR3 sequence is CASSLDSRGKFF. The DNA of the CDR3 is TGTGCCAGCAGCCTGGACTCCCGCGGAAAGTTCTTC.

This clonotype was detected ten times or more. The CDR3 nucleotides read TGTGCCAGCAGTTTAAAGGGTGGGCGGAACACTGAAGCTTTCTTT. Its translation: CASSLKGGRNTEAFF. The genes are TRBV27 and TRBJ1-1; D is uncertain. V shed 2 bases and J shed 1 base, with 11 bases lying between them. The CDR3 length is 15 residues. Germline CDR1 and CDR2: MNHEY and SMNVEV (reference sequence).

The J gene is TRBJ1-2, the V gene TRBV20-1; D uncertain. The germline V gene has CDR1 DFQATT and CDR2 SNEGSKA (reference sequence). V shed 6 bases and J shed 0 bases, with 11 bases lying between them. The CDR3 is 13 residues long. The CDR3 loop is CSASGRSNYGYTF. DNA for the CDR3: TGCAGTGCCTCCGGACGGTCTAACTATGGCTACACCTTC.

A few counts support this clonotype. CDR3 protein: CASHPWKQLGPRTDTQYF. DNA for the CDR3: TGTGCCAGCCACCCCTGGAAGCAGCTGGGCCCAAGAACAGATACGCAGTATTTT. The genes are TRBV7-9 and TRBJ2-3; D is ambiguous. The germline V gene encodes CDR1 SEHNR and CDR2 FQNEAQ (reference sequence). Trimming shortened V by 8 bases and J by 3 bases, and 27 bases separated the two germline ends. The CDR3 length is 18 residues.

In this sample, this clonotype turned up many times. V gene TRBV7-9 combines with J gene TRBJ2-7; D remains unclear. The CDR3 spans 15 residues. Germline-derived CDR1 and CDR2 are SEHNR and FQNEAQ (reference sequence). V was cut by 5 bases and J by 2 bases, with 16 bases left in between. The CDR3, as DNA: TGTGCCAGCAGCATTCGAGAGGCGGCGGCCTACGAGCAGTACTTC. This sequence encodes CASSIREAAAYEQYF.

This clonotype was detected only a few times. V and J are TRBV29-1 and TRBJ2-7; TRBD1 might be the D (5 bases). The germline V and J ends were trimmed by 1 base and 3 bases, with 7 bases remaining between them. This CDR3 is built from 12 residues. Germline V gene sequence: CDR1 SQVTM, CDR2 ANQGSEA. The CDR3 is CSVEGGGYEQYF. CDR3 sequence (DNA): TGCAGCGTTGAAGGGGGCGGCTACGAGCAGTACTTC.